What follows are 7 T cell receptor beta chains derived from one specimen sequenced in a study of T cell changes during pregnancy in multiple sclerosis. Assay used: immunoSEQ multiplex PCR; TCRdb lists only in-frame clones, some missing. The table lists approximately 60,000 clones, approximately 93% of them singletons. Sequenced here: CD8+ T cells from peripheral blood mononuclear cells, sampled in the second trimester of pregnancy. The receptor set was obtained from a female donor with multiple sclerosis, enrolled in a pregnancy study.

The chain links TRBV28 to TRBJ2-3, with 13 bases fitting TRBD2. CDR1 is MDHEN, CDR2 SYDVKM, per germline. The V gene end was trimmed by 4 bases and the J gene end by 4 bases; junction bases not matched to a gene: 8. The CDR3 contains 17 residues. CDR3 sequence reads: CASSSTGLAGEADTQYF. The CDR3 DNA reads as TGTGCCAGCAGTTCCACCGGACTAGCGGGGGAGGCAGATACGCAGTATTTT.

The chain couples TRBV4-1 to TRBJ2-3; TRBD1 aligns across 7 bases. CDR3 length: 15 residues. V shed 4 bases and J 6 bases; nucleotides not matched to a gene: 10. The germline gives CDR1 MGHRA, CDR2 YSYEKL. CDR3 sequence: CASSPQDRLTDTQYF. The CDR3 coding sequence is TGCGCCAGCAGCCCGCAGGACAGGCTCACGGATACGCAGTATTTT.

This chain links TRBV27 with TRBJ2-7, with a tentative D call TRBD2 (5 bases). V was trimmed by 5 bases and J by 3 bases, leaving 8 bases between them. The CDR3 totals 12 residues. Germline lookup yields CDR1 MNHEY and CDR2 SMNVEV (reference sequence). The CDR3 DNA reads TGTGCCAGCAGTCCCGACTACTACGAGCAGTACTTC. As protein: CASSPDYYEQYF.

The V and J genes are TRBV27 and TRBJ2-7; 8 nucleotides align to TRBD1. CDR1 and CDR2 from the germline V gene are MNHEY and SMNVEV (reference sequence). This CDR3 contains 16 residues. The ends lost 0 bases at V and 0 bases at J; junction bases unmatched: 4. The CDR3 loop is CASSLSGRGLSYEQYF. CDR3 DNA sequence: TGTGCCAGCAGTTTATCGGGCAGGGGGCTCTCCTACGAGCAGTACTTC.

This clone showed up just a few times. V gene TRBV6-4 combines with J gene TRBJ2-2, with D possibly being TRBD2 (5 bases). From germline, CDR1 is MRHNA and CDR2 SNTAGT. This CDR3 has 14 amino acids. V was shortened by 3 bases and J by 6 bases, with 11 bases between the two germline ends. This CDR3 reads CASSDTSPAGELFF. The DNA of the CDR3 is TGTGCCAGCAGTGATACTAGTCCTGCCGGGGAGCTGTTTTTT.

The chain carries TRBV6-6 and TRBJ1-5, with no clear D. This CDR3 region has 13 residues. Trimming stripped 6 bases from V and 1 base from J, with 7 bases between. CDR1 and CDR2 from the germline V gene are MNHNY and SVGAGI (reference sequence). CDR3 protein: CASRWLSNQPQHF. The DNA for the CDR3 is TGTGCCAGCAGGTGGCTCAGCAATCAGCCCCAGCATTTT.

The chain carries TRBV4-3 and TRBJ1-2; D call uncertain. The ends were cut back, 0 bases at V and 2 bases at J, with 13 bases in the middle. Looked up from germline, CDR1 is LGHNA and CDR2 is YSLEER. This CDR3 spans 16 amino acids. The chain's CDR3 is CASSQDSAGLNYGYTF. The CDR3 DNA is TGCGCCAGCAGCCAAGATTCGGCAGGTTTAAACTATGGCTACACCTTC.